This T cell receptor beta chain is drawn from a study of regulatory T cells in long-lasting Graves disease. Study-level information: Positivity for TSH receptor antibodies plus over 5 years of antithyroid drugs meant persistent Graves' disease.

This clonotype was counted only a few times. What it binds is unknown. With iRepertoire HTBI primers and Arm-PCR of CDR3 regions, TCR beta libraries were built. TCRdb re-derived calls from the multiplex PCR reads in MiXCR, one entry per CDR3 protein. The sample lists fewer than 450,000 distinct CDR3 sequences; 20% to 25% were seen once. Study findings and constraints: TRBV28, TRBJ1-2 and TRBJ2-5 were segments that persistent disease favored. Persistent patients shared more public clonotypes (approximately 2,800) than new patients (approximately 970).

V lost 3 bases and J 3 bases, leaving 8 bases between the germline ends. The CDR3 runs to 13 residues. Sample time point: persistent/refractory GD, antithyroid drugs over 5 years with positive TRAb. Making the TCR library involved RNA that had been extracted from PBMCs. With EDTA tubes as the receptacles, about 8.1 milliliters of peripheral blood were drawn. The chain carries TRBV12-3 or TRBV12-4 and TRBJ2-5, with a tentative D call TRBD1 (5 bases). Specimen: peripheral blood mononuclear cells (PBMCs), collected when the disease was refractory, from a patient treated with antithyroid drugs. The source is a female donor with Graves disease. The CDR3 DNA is TGTGCCAGCAGTTTTCTAGGGGAAGAGACCCAGTACTTC. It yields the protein CASSFLGEETQYF.